A single sample is the source of the 11 T cell receptor beta chains below, sequenced in a study of vaccination and CD4 T cells after COVID-19. Treatment described: roughly 10-day PBMC culture with coronavirus spike peptide pools or control peptides (ViraFEST assay). Which antigens these TCRs recognize remains unknown. Cultured CD4+ T cell DNA was sequenced using the Oncomine TCR Beta short-read assay. TCRdb redid the calling of the PCR reads with MiXCR, one entry per CDR3 protein. The sample shows about 26,000 distinct CDR3 sequences, approximately 37% of them seen only once. Sequences were obtained from CD4+ T cells from blood, cultured in vitro. The receptor source for this set is a human donor who had recovered from COVID-19.

This clonotype was observed a few times. This CDR3 is CASTPGGGVPYEQYF. In nucleotides, the CDR3 is TGTGCCAGCACTCCAGGAGGGGGAGTTCCCTACGAGCAGTACTTC. This rearrangement joins TRBV12-3 or TRBV12-4 to TRBJ2-7; D possibly matches TRBD1 or TRBD2 (6 bases each). V was shortened by 7 bases and J by 2 bases, with 18 bases between the two germline ends. The CDR3 runs to 15 residues.

This clonotype was observed a handful of times. This rearrangement joins TRBV27 to TRBJ1-6, with D tentatively TRBD1 (5 bases). V was clipped by 4 bases and J by 0 bases, with 10 bases between them. The CDR3 runs 16 residues. CDR1 and CDR2 (germline): MNHEY, SMNVEV (reference sequence). The chain's CDR3 is CASSSRGSSYNSPLHF. The CDR3 DNA reads as TGTGCCAGCAGTTCAAGGGGTAGCTCCTATAATTCACCCCTCCACTTT.

The sample holds a few counts of this clonotype. V is TRBV20-1 and J is TRBJ2-5, with D tentatively TRBD1 or TRBD2 (5 bases each). Germline loops: CDR1 DFQATT, CDR2 SNEGSKA (reference sequence). V was cut by 6 bases and J by 1 base, with 12 bases left in between. The CDR3 spans 13 residues. This chain's CDR3 is CSAGPGGQETQYF. The CDR3 DNA reads TGCAGTGCGGGACCAGGCGGCCAAGAGACCCAGTACTTC.

The chain joins TRBV24-1 to TRBJ1-5; 9 bases agree with TRBD1. Unmatched junction bases numbered 5, after V lost 2 bases and J lost 1 base. Germline lookup yields CDR1 KGHDR and CDR2 SFDVKD. The CDR3 covers 17 residues. The chain's CDR3 is CATSDSGQGISNQPQHF. As DNA, the CDR3 is TGTGCCACCAGTGATTCGGGACAGGGTATAAGCAATCAGCCCCAGCATTTT.

The chain recombines TRBV12-3 or TRBV12-4 with TRBJ2-7; 9 nucleotides match TRBD1. The CDR3 runs to 14 residues. Trimming took 4 bases from V and 3 from J; bases not matched to a gene: 4. CDR3: CASSSPGQGYEQYF. CDR3 sequence (DNA): TGTGCCAGCAGTTCACCGGGACAGGGCTACGAGCAGTACTTC.

Only a few counts were recorded for this clonotype. The chain combines TRBV20-1 with TRBJ2-3; 8 bases line up with TRBD1. Losses at the gene ends were 3 bases for V and 0 bases for J; bases not matched to a gene: 5. CDR3 length equals 15 residues. In germline, CDR1 is DFQATT, CDR2 SNEGSKA (reference sequence). This chain's CDR3 is CSASGQGRSTDTQYF. CDR3 nucleotides: TGCAGTGCTAGCGGACAGGGCCGAAGCACAGATACGCAGTATTTT.

This clonotype is categorized as medium-sized. The chain employs TRBV20-1 and TRBJ2-5; D ambiguous. The CDR3 runs to 12 residues. The germline gives CDR1 DFQATT, CDR2 SNEGSKA (reference sequence). Trimming took 3 bases from V and 5 from J, leaving 10 bases between them. CDR3 coding DNA: TGCAGTGCTAGTAGGGTCGTGGAGACCCAGTACTTC. As protein: CSASRVVETQYF.

The rearrangement uses TRBV5-1 and TRBJ1-5; D gene ambiguous. Deletions cut 0 bases from V and 2 bases from J, with 6 bases between. This CDR3 has 14 amino acids. Per germline, CDR1 SGHRS and CDR2 YFSETQ. As DNA, the CDR3 is TGCGCCAGCAGCTTGGAGGCGGGCAATCAGCCCCAGCATTTT. Its translation is CASSLEAGNQPQHF.

The V call is TRBV28, the J call TRBJ1-2, with 10 bases aligning to TRBD1. Germline trimming cut 2 bases from V and 7 bases from J; bases unmatched to any gene: 13. CDR1 MDHEN and CDR2 SYDVKM come from the germline V gene. This CDR3 has 17 amino acids. Here the CDR3 reads CASSLPGTGDILRGYTF. The CDR3, as DNA: TGTGCCAGCAGTTTACCGGGGACAGGGGATATCTTACGTGGCTACACCTTC.

This clonotype appeared a few times. This CDR3 reads CASSRDRGGNQPQHF. Here the CDR3 DNA reads TGTGCCAGTAGTAGGGACAGGGGTGGCAATCAGCCCCAGCATTTT. The chain has TRBV19 and TRBJ1-5; 10 bases agree with TRBD1. Germline V gene sequence: CDR1 LNHDA, CDR2 SQIVND (reference sequence). The CDR3 runs to 15 residues. Trimming cost V 4 bases and J 2 bases; bases outside gene matches: 2. Together with reference TRBV19 and TRBJ1-5, the CDR3 gives the full variable domain: DGGITQSPKYLFRKEGQNVTLSCEQNLNHDAMYWYRQDPGQGLRLIYYSQIVNDFQKGDIAEGYSVSREKKESFPLTVTSAQKNPTAFYLCASSRDRGGNQPQHFGDGTRLSIL.

This clonotype was counted between two and nine times. V gene TRBV20-1 combines with J gene TRBJ2-7; D not resolved. CDR3 size: 16 residues. V dropped 3 bases and J dropped 0 bases, with 18 bases sitting between them. CDR1 is DFQATT, CDR2 SNEGSKA, per germline (reference sequence). CDR3: CSASSPTTGSSYEQYF. The CDR3 DNA follows: TGCAGTGCTAGTTCCCCCACGACCGGTAGCTCCTACGAGCAGTACTTC.